These T cell receptor beta chains were read from a single sample in a study of cytomegalovirus exposure and HLA in healthy donors. This table comes from immunoSEQ multiplex PCR, and its TCRdb copy is limited to in-frame clones, with some not included. The data show 150,000 to 200,000 clones, about 78% seen once. Material: PBMCs. These receptors originate from a woman aged 50 to 65 in good health and CMV-seropositive. CDR3s include the opening cysteine and the closing phenylalanine or tryptophan.

TRBJ1-2,TRBV6-5,CASSSQGYTF
TRBJ1-2,TRBV6-6,CASSYSAGAGGYTF
TRBJ2-7,TRBV4-2,CASSQDGTSGGTPEQYF
TRBJ1-6,TRBV27,CASSFRRGGSPLHF
TRBJ2-7,TRBV11-3,CASSFGGEQYF
TRBJ2-7,TRBV5-1,CASSLATGGYEQYF
TRBJ1-1,TRBV5-6,CASSLKQGVNTEAFF
TRBJ2-3,TRBV7-7,CASSLRGSGDTQYF
TRBJ2-7,TRBV5-1,CASSLTSTYEQYF
TRBJ2-7,TRBV27,CASSRTGIIYEQYF
TRBJ2-3,TRBV7-9,CASSLGPGGVDTQYF
TRBJ2-1,TRBV4-1,CASSQAGRNEQFF
TRBJ2-2,TRBV9,CASSLYTGELFF
TRBJ1-1,TRBV15,CATSRDQQPVYSEAFF
TRBJ2-5,TRBV5-5,CASSLAGRQETQYF
TRBJ2-1,TRBV9,CASSVGGGGDNEQFF
NA,TRBV6-1,CASSELGGPYEQYF
TRBJ1-1,TRBV2,CASRKVPGQVLNTEAFF
TRBJ2-1,TRBV7-7,CASSLGEKNEQFF
TRBJ1-1,TRBV5-3,CARSARTGNWVTEAFF
TRBJ2-2,TRBV5-1,CASSFGHDGELFF
TRBJ2-7,TRBV10-3,CAISESTSGAYEQYF
TRBJ1-5,TRBV7-8,CASSFSGLDQPQHF
TRBJ1-1,TRBV5-1,CASSLGENTEAFF
TRBJ1-2,TRBV6-1,CASSVTGVRDDYGYTF
TRBJ2-1,TRBV2,CASSGEGNNNEQFF
TRBJ2-1,TRBV5-1,CASSLAGEGRVGPSIYNEQFF
TRBJ1-1,TRBV5-1,CASSPDRLSLEAFF
TRBJ2-1,TRBV10-1,CATSGTLYNEQFF
TRBJ2-7,TRBV5-6,CASSLVPGQGGYEQYF
TRBJ2-3,TRBV10-3,CAISVRLQNTQYF
TRBJ1-2,TRBV5-1,CASSSDRASTDYGYTF
TRBJ1-2,TRBV7-5,CARWDWGYTF
TRBJ2-2,TRBV7-9,CASSPKGTYDGELFF
TRBJ1-3,TRBV19,CASSMAGTANTIYF
TRBJ1-1,TRBV6-1,CASIYRGRAEAFF
TRBJ2-7,TRBV5-6,CASSYWTSGSYEQYF
TRBJ1-4,TRBV5-1,CASSVQGATNEKLFF
TRBJ2-1,TRBV5-4,CASRRQGGYNEQFF
TRBJ1-1,TRBV11-2,CASSQGGAIHTEAFF
TRBJ1-2,TRBV7-8,CASSLASTVLYGYTF
TRBJ1-6,TRBV5-4,CASSSPTWGSPLHF
TRBJ1-1,TRBV4-1,CASSRPGTGSTEAFF
TRBJ1-6,TRBV30,CAWSVQKVLHF
TRBJ1-5,TRBV4-1,CASSYRQGYSNQPQHF
TRBJ2-3,TRBV30,CAWGTGGLRDTQYF
TRBJ2-3,TRBV4-1,CASSQDRRGLAGTDTQYF
TRBJ2-3,TRBV6-1,CASGAQGTGTDTQYF
TRBJ2-3,TRBV10-3,CAITDRASGAPDTQYF
TRBJ1-2,TRBV10-3,CAISESGQGPNYGYTF
TRBJ2-2,TRBV30,CAWGGTGELFF
TRBJ1-2,TRBV14,CASSQDRVGGYTF